What follows describes a single T cell receptor (beta chain). The data derive from a study of blood T cell repertoires in COVID-19. Study in general: Sites in the United States, Italy and Spain provided acute and convalescent COVID-19 samples. PBMCs, B-cell-depleted T cells, or T cells provided the cDNA or gDNA that made up the material.

Original handling: Estimates of nucleated cell counts were drawn from the amplification of reference gene primers. Sequencing used immunoSEQ multiplex PCR; TCRdb keeps in-frame clones, though not all of them. V, J and clone size are those of that table, while D and trimming were read from the DNA. The sample yields roughly 70,000 clones, around 93% seen once. The CDR3 is made up of 16 amino acids. Germline V gives CDR1 KGHSH, CDR2 LQKENI. V lost 5 bases to trimming and J lost 5 bases; unmatched junction nucleotides: 12. The V call is TRBV18, the J call TRBJ2-1; TRBD1 aligns across 7 bases. The TCR originated in a woman aged 60-75 years with active COVID-19. What was sequenced was peripheral blood. The CDR3 reads CASSRQGLALDNEQFF. The CDR3, as DNA: TGTGCCAGCTCAAGACAGGGATTGGCCTTAGACAATGAGCAGTTCTTC.